This record looks at one T cell receptor (beta chain) sequence and its context. Deep-level running was used for the assay. Sequencing was performed with immunoSEQ multiplex PCR; in TCRdb, only in-frame clones are kept and a portion is missing. The sample carries roughly 500,000 clones, roughly 80% recorded once. The CDR3 is 16 residues long. V was cut by 0 bases and J by 4 bases, with 15 bases left in between. From germline, CDR1 is LNHNV and CDR2 YYDKDF (reference sequence). These data originate in a study of shared clonotypes between healthy human individuals. This clonotype originated in a middle-aged woman in good health. Some clones in this sample may be carry-over from other donors' samples. The V gene is TRBV15, the J gene TRBJ2-5; TRBD1 is a possible D gene (5 bases). The sample consisted of PBMCs. The CDR3 sequence: CATSRELRDLLETQYF. In nucleotides, the CDR3 is TGTGCCACCAGCAGAGAGCTCAGGGATTTATTAGAGACCCAGTACTTC.